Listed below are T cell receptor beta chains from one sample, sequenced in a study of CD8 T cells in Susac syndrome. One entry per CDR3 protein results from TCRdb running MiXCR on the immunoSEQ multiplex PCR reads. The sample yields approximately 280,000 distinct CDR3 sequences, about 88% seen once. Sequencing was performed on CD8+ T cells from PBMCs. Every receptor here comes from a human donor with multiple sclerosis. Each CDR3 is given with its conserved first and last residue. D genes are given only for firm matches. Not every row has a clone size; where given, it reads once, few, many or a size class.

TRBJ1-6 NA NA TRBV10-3 TGTGCCATCAGTGAGTCAGGGGGATCACCCCTCCACTTT CAISESGGSPLHF
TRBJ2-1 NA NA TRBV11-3 TGTGCCAGCAGCCTCCACGCGGATAGCTCCTACAATGAGCAGTTCTTC CASSLHADSSYNEQFF
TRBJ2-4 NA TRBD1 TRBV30 TGTGCCTGGAGTCCCAGGGGGCGGAAAAACATTCAGTACTTC CAWSPRGRKNIQYF
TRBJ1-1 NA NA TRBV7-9 TGTGCCAGCAGCTTACCCGGGACCCCTGAAGCTTTCTTT CASSLPGTPEAFF
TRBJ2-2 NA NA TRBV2 TGTGCCAGCAGGGGTAGGACACCCCGATCGAACACCGGGGAGCTGTTTTTT CASRGRTPRSNTGELFF
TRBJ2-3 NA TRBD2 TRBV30 TGTGCCTGGAGTGTCAGCGGGGGCACTGGTGATACGCAGTATTTT CAWSVSGGTGDTQYF
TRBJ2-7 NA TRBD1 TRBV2 TGTGCCACTAAGACAGGGTTAAGCGAGCAGTACTTC CATKTGLSEQYF
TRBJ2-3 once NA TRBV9 TGTGCCAGCAGCGTAGCTGAGAGACAAAACACAGATACGCAGTATTTT CASSVAERQNTDTQYF
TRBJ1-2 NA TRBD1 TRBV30 TGTGCCTGCTTGACAGGGGACTATGGCTACACCTTC CACLTGDYGYTF
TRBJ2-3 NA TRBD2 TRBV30 TGTGCCTGGAGTGAGCGGGACTCGCAGTATTTT CAWSERDSQYF